This T cell receptor (beta chain) was identified in a study of blood T cell repertoires in COVID-19. On the study more broadly: The samples span acute and convalescent COVID-19 from the United States, Italy and Spain.

The Seattle patients joined while their infection was active and were tracked longitudinally afterward. Sequencing was performed with immunoSEQ multiplex PCR; in TCRdb, only in-frame clones are kept and a portion is missing. Here the sample spans tens of thousands of clones, approximately 80% being singletons. Germline loops: CDR1 SGHRS, CDR2 YFSETQ. This CDR3 contains 16 residues. After removal of 0 bases from V and 4 bases from J, the junction contained 3 bases not matched to a gene. V is TRBV5-1 and J is TRBJ2-2, with 10 bases fitting TRBD2. This TCR came from a man aged 50 to 59 with COVID-19, enrolled during active disease. Sequenced material: peripheral blood. This CDR3 reads CASSLVVAGGTGELFF. In DNA, the CDR3 is TGCGCCAGCAGCTTGGTAGTAGCGGGGGGCACCGGGGAGCTGTTTTTT. The full variable domain, with the rest looked up from reference TRBV5-1 and TRBJ2-2, is KAGVTQTPRYLIKTRGQQVTLSCSPISGHRSVSWYQQTPGQGLQFLFEYFSETQRNKGNFPGRFSGRQFSNSRSEMNVSTLELGDSALYLCASSLVVAGGTGELFFGEGSRLTVL.